Listed below are T cell receptor beta chains from one sample, sequenced in a study of blood T cell repertoires in COVID-19. Clones were read by immunoSEQ multiplex PCR, and TCRdb kept only the in-frame ones, dropping some. The repertoire holds roughly 150,000 clones, with approximately 84% as singletons. Sequencing input: PBMCs or T cells enriched from blood (not recorded which). The receptors were sampled from a man aged 50 or older in a cohort exposed to, infected with or recovered from COVID-19 (not recorded which). The CDR3 runs from the conserved cysteine through the conserved F or W. Each record gives: J gene, D gene, V gene, clone size, CDR3 protein, CDR3 DNA. A D gene is named only where the DNA matches it firmly. Only some rows state a clone size, as once, few, many or a class for expanded clones.

J: TRBJ2-5; D: NA; V: TRBV25-1; size: NA; CDR3: CASSELKTRSQETQYF; DNA: TGTGCCAGCAGTGAACTCAAGACACGTTCTCAAGAGACCCAGTACTTC
J: TRBJ2-7; D: TRBD1; V: TRBV5-1; size: NA; CDR3: CASSDTDRGTFSQYF; DNA: TGCGCCAGCAGCGATACTGACAGGGGGACTTTCTCGCAGTACTTC
J: TRBJ2-5; D: NA; V: TRBV10-3; size: NA; CDR3: CAISGRAETQYF; DNA: TGTGCCATCAGTGGCAGGGCGGAGACCCAGTACTTC
J: TRBJ1-4; D: TRBD1; V: TRBV5-5; size: once; CDR3: CASSLGTGYEKLFF; DNA: TGTGCCAGCAGCTTGGGGACAGGGTATGAAAAACTGTTTTTT
J: TRBJ1-4; D: TRBD1; V: TRBV2; size: NA; CDR3: CASSPGTGNEKLFF; DNA: TGTGCCAGCAGCCCCGGGACAGGGAATGAAAAACTGTTTTTT
J: TRBJ1-2; D: NA; V: TRBV7-9; size: NA; CDR3: CASSPHSLGVGYGYTF; DNA: TGTGCCAGCAGCCCCCACTCGTTGGGCGTCGGCTATGGCTACACCTTC
J: TRBJ1-5; D: NA; V: TRBV11-2; size: NA; CDR3: CASSLGQYQPQHF; DNA: TGTGCCAGCAGCTTAGGACAGTATCAGCCCCAGCATTTT
J: TRBJ1-1; D: NA; V: TRBV27; size: NA; CDR3: CASSLLGQPNTEAFF; DNA: TGTGCCAGCAGTCTCCTCGGACAGCCGAACACTGAAGCTTTCTTT
J: TRBJ1-6; D: TRBD1; V: TRBV2; size: NA; CDR3: CANRQGNLYNSPLHF; DNA: TGTGCCAATCGACAGGGGAATTTGTATAATTCACCCCTCCACTTT
J: TRBJ2-3; D: TRBD2; V: TRBV19; size: NA; CDR3: CASSSPGGRTSTDTQYF; DNA: TGTGCCAGTAGTTCACCGGGAGGGAGAACTAGCACAGATACGCAGTATTTT